These 3 T cell receptor beta chains originate from one sample sequenced in a study of blood T cell repertoires in COVID-19. Here immunoSEQ multiplex PCR was the method, and the copy in TCRdb shows in-frame clones only, minus some. The sample holds under 300,000 clones; 75% to 90% are singletons and the top ten take 0.85% to 0.95%. Source material: peripheral blood. The receptors derive from a woman between 40 and 50 years old who had recovered from COVID-19.

This rearrangement joins TRBV20-1 to TRBJ2-7; 10 bases align to TRBD1. Per germline, CDR1 DFQATT and CDR2 SNEGSKA (reference sequence). This CDR3 has 15 amino acids. J was trimmed by 3 bases and V by 3 bases; bases with no gene match: 8. The CDR3 bases are TGCAGTGCTAGTGGCCTCGGGACAGGGGACTACGAGCAGTACTTC. This gives the protein CSASGLGTGDYEQYF.

The chain joins TRBV15 to TRBJ2-3; possibly TRBD1 for D (5 bases). Looked up from germline, CDR1 is LNHNV and CDR2 is YYDKDF (reference sequence). This CDR3 comprises 12 residues. Trimming shortened V by 4 bases and J by 6 bases, and 8 bases separated the two germline ends. CDR3 protein: CATSKAGDTQYF. CDR3 coding DNA: TGTGCCACCAGCAAGGCAGGGGATACGCAGTATTTT.

This clone was picked up a small number of times. This sequence joins TRBV5-4 and TRBJ1-3, with a weak D call TRBD1 (6 bases). The germline CDR1 and CDR2 sequences are SGHNT and YYREEE (reference sequence). This CDR3 is built from 15 residues. The germline V and J ends were trimmed by 4 bases and 4 bases, with 15 bases remaining between them. The CDR3 is CASSPGERTGNTIYF. The CDR3 DNA follows: TGTGCCAGCAGCCCAGGGGAAAGAACCGGAAACACCATATATTTT. The entire variable domain, with the rest obtained from reference TRBV5-4 and TRBJ1-3, is as follows: ETGVTQSPTHLIKTRGQQVTLRCSSQSGHNTVSWYQQALGQGPQFIFQYYREEENGRGNFPPRFSGLQFPNYSSELNVNALELDDSALYLCASSPGERTGNTIYFGEGSWLTVV.